The rows below give T cell receptor beta chains drawn from one sample of a study of PD-L1 blockade in urothelial cancer. Generated by immunoSEQ multiplex PCR, the TCRdb table keeps only in-frame clones and is missing some. Among more than 70,000 clones listed, roughly 91% were seen once. The starting material was PBMCs, obtained around atezolizumab (anti-PD-L1) treatment. These receptors originate from a man in his 60s with urothelial cancer. The CDR3 runs from the conserved cysteine through the conserved F or W. The D gene is left open where the match is weak. Rows may omit the clone size; those that give it use once, few, many or a size class.

clone size: .; V gene: TRBV6-5; J gene: TRBJ1-1; D gene: .; CDR3 DNA: TGTGCCAGCCGGAGAGGGTCGAAGAACACTGAAGCTTTCTTT; CDR3 protein: CASRRGSKNTEAFF
clone size: .; V gene: TRBV19; J gene: TRBJ2-7; D gene: TRBD2; CDR3 DNA: TGTGCCAGTAGTATTTTCAGGGAGGGCGAGCAGTACTTC; CDR3 protein: CASSIFREGEQYF
clone size: .; V gene: TRBV25-1; J gene: TRBJ2-3; D gene: .; CDR3 DNA: TGTGCCAGCAGTGCTGGGCCAGATACGCAGTATTTT; CDR3 protein: CASSAGPDTQYF
clone size: .; V gene: TRBV15; J gene: TRBJ2-7; D gene: .; CDR3 DNA: TGTGCCGCCAGCAGAGAGGGCGGGAACGAGCAGTACTTC; CDR3 protein: CAASREGGNEQYF
clone size: .; V gene: TRBV21-1; J gene: TRBJ1-1; D gene: .; CDR3 DNA: TGTGCCAGCAGTATGGGAGGGGTGAACACTGAAGCTTTCTTT; CDR3 protein: CASSMGGVNTEAFF
clone size: few; V gene: TRBV5-6; J gene: TRBJ2-5; D gene: TRBD1; CDR3 DNA: TGTGCCAGCAGTCAAACAGGGGGGATCTCCCAAGAGACCCAGTACTTC; CDR3 protein: CASSQTGGISQETQYF
clone size: once; V gene: TRBV5-1; J gene: TRBJ1-6; D gene: .; CDR3 DNA: TGCGCCAGCAGCTTGGAGGGGTCGACCTATAATTCACCCCTCCACTTT; CDR3 protein: CASSLEGSTYNSPLHF
clone size: .; V gene: TRBV7-7; J gene: TRBJ2-5; D gene: .; CDR3 DNA: TGTGCCAGCAGCTTAGGTGGGGGCTCGGAGGAGACCCAGTACTTC; CDR3 protein: CASSLGGGSEETQYF
clone size: .; V gene: TRBV9; J gene: TRBJ1-5; D gene: .; CDR3 DNA: TGTGCCAGCAGCCCCACGGGGGTGGTTTTTGAGCCCCAGCATTTT; CDR3 protein: CASSPTGVVFEPQHF
clone size: .; V gene: TRBV18; J gene: TRBJ2-7; D gene: .; CDR3 DNA: TGTGCCAGCTCACCGACTCGCAGGGGCTCCAGCTACGAGCAGTACTTC; CDR3 protein: CASSPTRRGSSYEQYF
clone size: .; V gene: TRBV4-1; J gene: TRBJ2-7; D gene: .; CDR3 DNA: TGCGCCAGCAGCCAAGATGAGGGCAGGGGAGCCTACGAGCAGTACTTC; CDR3 protein: CASSQDEGRGAYEQYF
clone size: .; V gene: TRBV6-5; J gene: TRBJ2-2; D gene: TRBD1; CDR3 DNA: TGTGCCAGCAGCCCGGGACAGGGGAACACCGGGGAGCTGTTTTTT; CDR3 protein: CASSPGQGNTGELFF
clone size: .; V gene: TRBV11-2; J gene: TRBJ2-7; D gene: .; CDR3 DNA: TGTGCCAGCAGCCCCCGCGCAAGGGGCCCCGAGCAGTACTTC; CDR3 protein: CASSPRARGPEQYF
clone size: .; V gene: TRBV6-6; J gene: TRBJ2-2; D gene: .; CDR3 DNA: TGTGCCAGCGGGCCGCCGTCCACCGGGGAGCTGTTTTTT; CDR3 protein: CASGPPSTGELFF
clone size: .; V gene: TRBV7-9; J gene: TRBJ2-5; D gene: TRBD2; CDR3 DNA: TGTGCCAGCAGCTTACCAAGTAGCGGGGGGATCCAAGAGACCCAGTACTTC; CDR3 protein: CASSLPSSGGIQETQYF
clone size: .; V gene: TRBV2; J gene: TRBJ2-2; D gene: TRBD1; CDR3 DNA: TGTGCCAGCAAGGGACAGGATTTCTCCGGGGAGCTGTTTTTT; CDR3 protein: CASKGQDFSGELFF
clone size: .; V gene: TRBV25-1; J gene: TRBJ2-7; D gene: .; CDR3 DNA: TGTGCCAGCAGTGCCCTAACAGGGCCTAGCGAGCAGTACTTC; CDR3 protein: CASSALTGPSEQYF
clone size: .; V gene: TRBV6-5; J gene: TRBJ2-7; D gene: TRBD2; CDR3 DNA: TGTGCCAGCAAGGCGGGGGTGCAGTACTTC; CDR3 protein: CASKAGVQYF
clone size: .; V gene: TRBV27; J gene: TRBJ2-3; D gene: .; CDR3 DNA: TGTGCCAGCAGTTTATCGAGAGATCCCGTCACAGATACGCAGTATTTT; CDR3 protein: CASSLSRDPVTDTQYF
clone size: .; V gene: TRBV10-3; J gene: TRBJ2-3; D gene: TRBD1; CDR3 DNA: TGTGCCACCGCTCTGGGACAGGGAGGGACAGATACGCAGTATTTT; CDR3 protein: CATALGQGGTDTQYF